This is a list of T cell receptor beta chains from one sample in a study. TCRdb analysed the 5' RACE reads with MiXCR anew, one entry per CDR3 protein. Of over 45,000 distinct CDR3 sequences listed, more than 25% are singletons. Sample: tumor-infiltrating Tregs sorted from the breast tumor. The receptors were sampled from a female donor with breast cancer. CDR3s include the opening cysteine and the closing phenylalanine or tryptophan. The D gene is left open where the match is weak. Clone size is stated in some rows and not others, as once, few, many or a class when expanded.

D: -; size: few; V: TRBV7-9; length: 15; J: TRBJ2-6; CDR3: CASSTGSSGANVLTF; DNA: TGTGCCAGCAGTACAGGGTCCTCTGGGGCCAACGTCCTGACTTTC
D: -; size: many; V: TRBV6-6; length: 16; J: TRBJ2-6; CDR3: CASSYLTGTGANVLTF; DNA: TGTGCCAGCAGTTACCTTACTGGCACTGGGGCCAACGTCCTGACTTTC
D: TRBD1; size: many; V: TRBV2; length: 12; J: TRBJ1-2; CDR3: CASSLTGEGYTF; DNA: TGTGCCAGCAGCCTGACAGGGGAGGGCTACACCTTC
D: TRBD2; size: few; V: TRBV4-2; length: 16; J: TRBJ2-1; CDR3: CASSQDPSGGYNEQFF; DNA: TGTGCCAGCAGCCAAGACCCTAGCGGGGGGTACAATGAGCAGTTCTTC
D: -; size: -; V: TRBV29-1; length: 12; J: TRBJ1-1; CDR3: CSVDSYYTEAFF; DNA: TGCAGCGTGGACAGCTATTACACTGAAGCTTTCTTT
D: -; size: -; V: TRBV11-2; length: 14; J: TRBJ2-7; CDR3: CASSLQDGSYEQYF; DNA: TGTGCCAGCAGCTTACAGGACGGTTCCTACGAGCAGTACTTC
D: TRBD1; size: many; V: TRBV20-1; length: 14; J: TRBJ1-1; CDR3: CSAPGQDKYAEAFF; DNA: TGCAGTGCGCCGGGACAGGACAAGTACGCTGAAGCTTTCTTT
D: TRBD2; size: few; V: TRBV20-1; length: 15; J: TRBJ2-1; CDR3: CSASRGLAPENEQFF; DNA: TGCAGTGCTAGTCGCGGACTAGCACCCGAAAATGAGCAGTTCTTC
D: -; size: -; V: TRBV2; length: 11; J: TRBJ1-1; CDR3: CAGDGGTEAFF; DNA: TGTGCCGGAGATGGGGGCACTGAAGCTTTCTTT
D: -; size: -; V: TRBV6-2/TRBV6-3; length: 14; J: TRBJ2-7; CDR3: CACKKGQGSYEQYF; DNA: TGTGCCTGCAAAAAAGGGCAGGGGTCCTACGAGCAGTACTTC
D: TRBD2; size: -; V: TRBV24-1; length: 16; J: TRBJ2-3; CDR3: CATSDLAGVGTDTQYF; DNA: TGTGCCACCAGTGACCTAGCGGGAGTTGGCACAGATACGCAGTATTTT
D: -; size: -; V: TRBV7-2; length: 14; J: TRBJ1-1; CDR3: CASSLGPQGTEAFF; DNA: TGTGCCAGCAGCTTAGGCCCTCAGGGCACTGAAGCTTTCTTT
D: -; size: -; V: TRBV12-3/TRBV12-4; length: 15; J: TRBJ1-5; CDR3: CASGLASRVDQPQHF; DNA: TGTGCCAGCGGTTTAGCTTCCAGGGTAGACCAGCCCCAGCATTTT
D: -; size: -; V: TRBV7-8; length: 16; J: TRBJ2-1; CDR3: CASSTRDGSSYNEQFF; DNA: TGTGCCAGCAGCACACGGGACGGGAGCTCCTACAATGAGCAGTTCTTC
D: -; size: -; V: TRBV27; length: 14; J: TRBJ1-2; CDR3: CASGEAGRNYGYTF; DNA: TGTGCCAGCGGAGAGGCAGGGAGGAACTATGGCTACACCTTC
D: -; size: many; V: TRBV5-1; length: 13; J: TRBJ2-7; CDR3: CASSLQESYEQYF; DNA: TGCGCCAGCAGCTTACAGGAGTCCTACGAGCAGTACTTC
D: -; size: -; V: TRBV2; length: 14; J: TRBJ1-6; CDR3: CASSESIGGSPLHF; DNA: TGTGCCAGCAGTGAATCTATCGGAGGATCACCCCTCCACTTT
D: -; size: many; V: TRBV4-1; length: 15; J: TRBJ1-4; CDR3: CASSQVMGRGEKLFF; DNA: TGCGCCAGCAGCCAAGTAATGGGGCGAGGCGAAAAACTGTTTTTT
D: -; size: -; V: TRBV4-1; length: 17; J: TRBJ1-6; CDR3: CASSRVKQGNRDSPLHF; DNA: TGCGCCAGCAGCCGAGTCAAACAGGGAAATAGGGATTCACCCCTCCACTTT
D: -; size: -; V: TRBV7-8; length: 15; J: TRBJ1-4; CDR3: CASSPSGAVREKLFF; DNA: TGTGCCAGCAGCCCCTCGGGGGCCGTACGGGAAAAACTGTTTTTT
D: -; size: few; V: TRBV4-2; length: 13; J: TRBJ1-2; CDR3: CASSQVANYGYTF; DNA: TGTGCCAGCAGCCAAGTTGCTAACTATGGCTACACCTTC
D: -; size: -; V: TRBV7-2; length: 14; J: TRBJ1-1; CDR3: CASSRNPGNTEAFF; DNA: TGTGCCAGCAGCCGGAATCCAGGGAACACTGAAGCTTTCTTT
D: -; size: many; V: TRBV7-8; length: 15; J: TRBJ2-7; CDR3: CASSFSRWTSYEQYF; DNA: TGTGCCAGCAGCTTTAGTCGTTGGACGTCCTACGAGCAGTACTTC
D: -; size: few; V: TRBV28; length: 15; J: TRBJ2-6; CDR3: CASSLAGTGANVLTF; DNA: TGTGCCAGCAGTTTGGCAGGGACTGGGGCCAACGTCCTGACTTTC
D: -; size: -; V: TRBV11-3; length: 15; J: TRBJ2-1; CDR3: CASSDKRTNYNEQFF; DNA: TGTGCCAGCAGCGATAAGCGGACAAATTACAATGAGCAGTTCTTC
D: -; size: -; V: TRBV6-1; length: 15; J: TRBJ2-7; CDR3: CASSFRLLAPYEQYF; DNA: TGTGCCAGCAGTTTTCGTCTACTAGCCCCCTACGAGCAGTACTTC
D: -; size: -; V: TRBV24-1; length: 14; J: TRBJ2-7; CDR3: CATQAPGGTYEQYF; DNA: TGTGCCACGCAAGCCCCCGGAGGAACCTACGAGCAGTACTTC
D: TRBD1; size: few; V: TRBV5-1; length: 16; J: TRBJ1-6; CDR3: CASSLAGTVNNSPLHF; DNA: TGCGCCAGCAGCTTGGCGGGGACAGTTAATAATTCACCCCTCCACTTT
D: -; size: few; V: TRBV20-1; length: 13; J: TRBJ2-3; CDR3: CSARDHATDTQYF; DNA: TGCAGTGCTAGAGATCACGCCACAGATACGCAGTATTTT
D: -; size: few; V: TRBV28; length: 16; J: TRBJ2-1; CDR3: CASSPWTMVSYNEQFF; DNA: TGTGCCAGCAGCCCCTGGACAATGGTATCCTACAATGAGCAGTTCTTC
D: TRBD1; size: once; V: TRBV5-5; length: 16; J: TRBJ2-2; CDR3: CASSTTQGAEAGELFF; DNA: TGTGCCAGCAGCACAACCCAGGGGGCGGAAGCCGGGGAGCTGTTTTTT
D: -; size: many; V: TRBV2; length: 13; J: TRBJ2-7; CDR3: CASNPQFTYEQYF; DNA: TGTGCCAGCAACCCACAGTTTACCTACGAGCAGTACTTC
D: -; size: -; V: TRBV20-1; length: 13; J: TRBJ2-4; CDR3: CSNGGGGKNIQYF; DNA: TGCAGTAACGGGGGAGGCGGCAAAAACATTCAGTACTTC
D: -; size: few; V: TRBV7-8; length: 13; J: TRBJ2-1; CDR3: CASSPLALYEQFF; DNA: TGTGCCAGCAGCCCCCTGGCCCTTTATGAGCAGTTCTTC
D: -; size: -; V: TRBV5-1; length: 14; J: TRBJ2-5; CDR3: CASSLEGEGETQYF; DNA: TGCGCCAGCAGCTTGGAGGGCGAAGGAGAGACCCAGTACTTC
D: -; size: -; V: TRBV24-1; length: 14; J: TRBJ2-1; CDR3: CATSDFRRNNEQFF; DNA: TGTGCCACCAGTGATTTCCGGCGGAACAATGAGCAGTTCTTC
D: TRBD2; size: many; V: TRBV12-3/TRBV12-4; length: 15; J: TRBJ2-1; CDR3: CASSTRLAGYNEQFF; DNA: TGTGCCAGCAGTACCCGACTAGCGGGGTACAATGAGCAGTTCTTC
D: -; size: -; V: TRBV4-3; length: 14; J: TRBJ2-2; CDR3: CAGSQDPSSGGLFF; DNA: TGCGCCGGCAGCCAAGACCCCTCGTCCGGGGGGCTGTTTTTT
D: TRBD2; size: -; V: TRBV7-8; length: 15; J: TRBJ2-5; CDR3: CASSLVGTSVETQYF; DNA: TGTGCCAGCAGCTTAGTTGGGACTAGCGTGGAGACCCAGTACTTC
D: TRBD1; size: few; V: TRBV6-5; length: 16; J: TRBJ1-2; CDR3: CASSRTGGPLNYGYTF; DNA: TGTGCCAGCAGCCGGACAGGGGGCCCCCTTAACTATGGCTACACCTTC
D: TRBD1; size: few; V: TRBV4-2; length: 14; J: TRBJ2-7; CDR3: CASSQVLGGDERYF; DNA: TGTGCCAGCAGCCAAGTTTTAGGGGGCGACGAGCGGTACTTC
D: -; size: -; V: TRBV6-5; length: 15; J: TRBJ2-1; CDR3: CAIRKAGTADNEQFF; DNA: TGTGCCATCAGAAAAGCCGGGACGGCAGACAATGAGCAGTTCTTC
D: TRBD1; size: -; V: TRBV12-3/TRBV12-4; length: 14; J: TRBJ1-2; CDR3: CASSSQTGFYGYTF; DNA: TGTGCCAGCAGTTCCCAGACAGGGTTCTATGGCTACACCTTC
D: -; size: many; V: TRBV29-1; length: 19; J: TRBJ2-6; CDR3: CSVEVRGSGRASGANVLTF; DNA: TGCAGCGTTGAAGTTCGGGGGTCAGGAAGAGCCTCTGGGGCCAACGTCCTGACTTTC
D: -; size: -; V: TRBV11-3; length: 13; J: TRBJ2-3; CDR3: CASSLARGNTQYF; DNA: TGTGCCAGCAGCTTAGCCCGGGGAAATACGCAGTATTTT